The 23 T cell receptor beta chains presented below share a single source sample, sequenced in a study of Graves' ophthalmopathy and Graves' hyperthyroidism. TCR beta CDR3 regions were amplified from RNA transcripts. RT-PCR was first run with HTBI primers, then multiplex PCR in a second round. TCRdb re-called the multiplex PCR reads through MiXCR, storing one row per CDR3 protein. The sample lists approximately 700,000 distinct CDR3 sequences, under 50% seen once, with around 3% in the top ten. What was sequenced was peripheral blood. The receptors were gathered from an adult man with Graves' ophthalmopathy.

This clonotype was counted at least ten times. This chain joins TRBV5-5 and TRBJ2-7, with D possibly matching TRBD2 (5 bases). The CDR3 runs to 13 residues. Germline V gives CDR1 SGHKS, CDR2 YYEKEE (reference sequence). The V and J ends lost 7 bases and 3 bases respectively, with 14 bases between them. The CDR3 bases are TGTGCCAGCGGCGGGCCTGCGGACTACGAGCAGTACTTC. This encodes CASGGPADYEQYF.

This chain uses TRBV7-9 with TRBJ2-1; no reliable D call. The better agreement between TRBJ2-7 and the DNA end casts doubt on the J call. Germline V lookup: CDR1 SEHNR, CDR2 FQNEAQ (reference sequence). CDR3 size: 12 residues. The CDR3 nucleotides read TGTGCCAGCAGCCGGCAGCACAATGAGCAGTACTTC. This sequence encodes CASSRQHNEQYF.

This clonotype was observed many times. J is TRBJ2-7 and V is TRBV20-1, with 7 bases that match TRBD1. The CDR3 consists of 13 residues. V shed 1 base, J shed 7 bases, and the junction held 7 bases outside the gene matches. CDR1 and CDR2 from the germline V gene are DFQATT and SNEGSKA (reference sequence). The CDR3 here is CSARVTGVGEQYF. In DNA, the CDR3 is TGCAGTGCTAGAGTTACAGGGGTTGGAGAGCAGTACTTC.

This rearrangement joins TRBV7-2 to TRBJ2-2, with TRBD1 identical over 7 bases. The CDR3 length is 15 residues. V dropped 5 bases and J dropped 8; count of bases not matched to a gene: 11. CDR1 and CDR2 from the germline V gene are SGHTA and FQGNSA. In DNA form, the CDR3 reads TGTGCCAGCAGCATGGGACAGAGGGCCGATGGGGAGCTGTTTTTT. It is translated as CASSMGQRADGELFF.

This clonotype was recorded many times. The chain joins TRBV7-9 to TRBJ1-1, with 7 bases that match TRBD1. Germline CDR1 SEHNR, CDR2 FQNEAQ (reference sequence). V shed 5 bases, J shed 5 bases, and the junction held 5 bases outside the gene matches. The CDR3 runs 13 residues. In DNA form, the CDR3 reads TGTGCCAGCAGCACACGACAGGGAACTGAAGCTTTCTTT. As protein: CASSTRQGTEAFF.

To note about this clonotype: A much larger clone sits a single nucleotide away, making a read error possible. This CDR3 is missing its conserved last phenylalanine or tryptophan, likely due to a read error. The genes are TRBV10-3 and TRBJ1-6, with 7 bases identical to TRBD1. The CDR3 has 14 residues. Germline lookup yields CDR1 ENHRY and CDR2 SYGVKD. Here the CDR3 DNA reads TGTGCCAGCAGTCCCGACAGGGCGAATTCACCCCTCCACCTT. This encodes CASSPDRANSPLHL.

The rearrangement links TRBV27 to TRBJ2-7; D tentatively reads TRBD1 or TRBD2 (7 bases each). In germline, CDR1 is MNHEY, CDR2 SMNVEV (reference sequence). The CDR3 sequence is 13 residues long. Trimming removed 8 bases at V and 2 bases at J, with 13 bases between. This chain's CDR3 is CASGGGQTYEQYF. CDR3 coding DNA: TGTGCCAGCGGGGGGGGACAGACCTACGAGCAGTACTTC.

CDR3 region: CARKGQGGSPLHF. As DNA, the CDR3 is TGTGCCAGAAAGGGACAGGGAGGCTCACCCCTCCACTTT. The chain carries TRBV2 and TRBJ1-6, with 9 nucleotides matching TRBD1. Germline V gives CDR1 SNHLY, CDR2 FYNNEI. CDR3 length: 13 amino acids. V trimming: 9 bases; J trimming: 10 bases; junction bases outside the gene matches: 7.

This clonotype was observed a handful of times. The rearrangement links TRBV6-1 to TRBJ2-7; D remains unclear. The CDR3 contains 11 residues. Germline V gene sequence: CDR1 MNHNS, CDR2 SASEGT. The V end was cut by 6 bases, the J end by 3 bases, with 6 bases between. The CDR3 loop reads CASRYLYEQYF. The CDR3 nucleotides are TGTGCCAGCAGGTACCTCTACGAGCAGTACTTC.

Of note for this clonotype: With a much larger clone just one base away, this may be a read error. This chain connects TRBV7-9 to TRBJ1-2; D possibly corresponds to TRBD1 (5 bases). The CDR3 contains 17 residues. The germline gives CDR1 SEHNR, CDR2 FQNEAQ (reference sequence). This chain's CDR3 is CASSSTMGRMQNYDYTF. For the CDR3, the DNA is TGTGCCAGCAGCTCAACAATGGGACGGATGCAAAACTATGACTACACCTTC.

The gene calls are TRBV7-3 and TRBJ2-7; 9 bases agree with TRBD1. J lost 7 bases, V lost 5 bases, and 12 bases had no gene match. This CDR3 has 15 amino acids. CDR1 is SGHTA and CDR2 is FQGTGA in the germline V gene. DNA for the CDR3: TGTGCCAGCAGCACCAAGGGACAGGGTTTTATTGAGCAGTACTTC. It codes for CASSTKGQGFIEQYF.

This clonotype was seen ten or more times. The chain recombines TRBV7-2 with TRBJ2-7; TRBD1 agrees at 10 bases. This CDR3 is built from 15 residues. The junction had 10 bases not matched to a gene; V was cut back by 5 bases and J by 6 bases. From germline, CDR1 is SGHTA and CDR2 FQGNSA. The CDR3 region has the DNA TGTGCCAGCAGCCTAGGACAGGGGGGGCTCTTCGAGCAGTACTTC. This sequence encodes CASSLGQGGLFEQYF.

At least ten counts were recorded for this clonotype. The chain combines TRBV5-1 with TRBJ2-2, with D possibly being TRBD2 (5 bases). The V and J ends lost 4 bases and 5 bases respectively, with 15 bases between them. CDR1 is SGHRS and CDR2 is YFSETQ in the germline V gene. This CDR3 spans 15 amino acids. CDR3 in DNA: TGCGCCAGCAGCGCCGCCCAGCGCGGGACCGGGGAGCTGTTTTTT. It translates to CASSAAQRGTGELFF.

This chain joins TRBV11-2 and TRBJ2-7, with a possible D match to TRBD1 (5 bases). Germline assignment: CDR1 SGHAT and CDR2 FQNNGV. The CDR3 spans 11 residues. The germline V and J ends were trimmed by 5 bases and 12 bases, with 14 bases remaining between them. CDR3 loop: CASSPLGQGYF. CDR3 coding DNA: TGTGCCAGCAGCCCCCTTGGGCAGGGGTACTTC.

V gene TRBV5-1 combines with J gene TRBJ2-6; 9 bases align to TRBD2. CDR3 length: 16 amino acids. Trimming took 0 bases from V and 4 from J; bases not matched to a gene: 2. Germline-derived CDR1 and CDR2 are SGHRS and YFSETQ. Here the CDR3 reads CASSLEAGGGANVLTF. The CDR3 nucleotides read TGCGCCAGCAGCTTGGAAGCGGGAGGCGGGGCCAACGTCCTGACTTTC.

The genes are TRBV3-1 and TRBJ2-5; no clear D gene. V lost 8 bases, J lost 2 bases, and 12 bases lay in between. This CDR3 spans 13 amino acids. CDR1 and CDR2 (germline): LGHDT, YNNKEL (reference sequence). The chain's CDR3 is CASARGQQETQYF. CDR3 sequence (DNA): TGTGCCAGCGCCCGCGGTCAGCAAGAGACCCAGTACTTC.

This clonotype was seen only a few times. The gene calls are TRBV7-9 and TRBJ2-7; D remains unclear. Germline V gives CDR1 SEHNR, CDR2 FQNEAQ (reference sequence). The V end lost 6 bases, the J end lost 11 bases, and 17 bases lay between the germline ends. This CDR3 has 12 residues. The CDR3, as DNA: TGTGCCAGCAGTGAACCCCCACCGCCAGAGTACTTC. Residues: CASSEPPPPEYF.

The J gene is TRBJ1-5, the V gene TRBV29-1; D might be TRBD1 (5 bases). Deletions cut 2 bases from V and 11 bases from J, with 22 bases between. Germline V gene data show CDR1 as SQVTM and CDR2 as ANQGSEA. There are 15 residues in the CDR3. In nucleotides, the CDR3 is TGCAGCGTTGAACCTAGGGCAGTGAGGGGAGAGACCCAGCATTTT. As protein: CSVEPRAVRGETQHF.

In this sample, this clonotype turned up a few times. J is TRBJ1-5 and V is TRBV4-1, with TRBD1 matching 9 bases. Per germline, CDR1 MGHRA and CDR2 YSYEKL. Trimming cost V 3 bases and J 7 bases; bases outside gene matches: 4. This CDR3 has 14 amino acids. CDR3 loop: CASSHGTGPQPQHF. CDR3 nucleotides: TGCGCCAGCAGCCACGGGACAGGGCCCCAGCCCCAGCATTTT.

Ten or more counts support this clonotype. The rearrangement uses TRBV29-1 and TRBJ2-7, with 8 positions matching TRBD2. The V gene end was trimmed by 5 bases and the J gene end by 4 bases; junction bases not matched to a gene: 7. The CDR3 is 13 residues long. Germline CDR1 SQVTM, CDR2 ANQGSEA. The CDR3 region is CSVLGLAGYEQYF. In DNA form, the CDR3 reads TGCAGCGTTCTCGGACTAGCTGGTTACGAGCAGTACTTC.

The chain uses TRBV10-3 and TRBJ1-5; perhaps TRBD1 as D (5 bases). Germline assignment: CDR1 ENHRY and CDR2 SYGVKD. The CDR3 contains 14 residues. Trimming took off 6 bases at V and 3 bases at J, with 12 bases between the two ends. CDR3 sequence reads: CAIRYRRDNQPQHF. DNA for the CDR3: TGTGCCATCAGGTACAGGAGGGACAATCAGCCCCAGCATTTT.

There are many counts of this clonotype. V gene TRBV4-3 combines with J gene TRBJ2-7; TRBD1 matches 7 bases. Germline-derived CDR1 and CDR2 are LGHNA and YSLEER. V trimming: 0 bases; J trimming: 2 bases; junction bases outside the gene matches: 10. This CDR3 contains 17 residues. The CDR3 protein is CASSQDRDSVSAYEQYF. CDR3 in DNA: TGCGCCAGCAGCCAAGACCGGGACAGTGTTAGCGCCTACGAGCAGTACTTC.

This clonotype was seen at least ten times. This chain connects TRBV7-6 to TRBJ1-1; 8 positions agree with TRBD1. In germline, CDR1 is SGHVS, CDR2 FNYEAQ. The V segment lost 6 bases and the J segment 1 base; nucleotides outside the gene matches: 7. The CDR3 spans 15 residues. Here the CDR3 reads CASSPRGRRNTEAFF. In DNA, the CDR3 is TGTGCCAGCAGTCCCAGGGGGCGAAGGAACACTGAAGCTTTCTTT.